These 14 T cell receptor beta chains share one sample of origin, sequenced in a study of cytomegalovirus exposure and HLA in healthy donors. 60 Vbeta and 13 Jbeta primers were used in PCR. Generated by immunoSEQ multiplex PCR, the TCRdb table keeps only in-frame clones and is missing some. The sample lists 90,000 to 100,000 clones, over 65% seen once, with about 1.8% in the top ten. Sequenced sample: PBMCs. The receptors derive from a male donor in good health and CMV-seronegative.

In its sample, this clone was seen once. The rearrangement joins TRBV16 to TRBJ1-2; no firm D call. This CDR3 is 11 amino acids long. Per germline, CDR1 KGHSY and CDR2 FQNENV. V was cut by 2 bases and J by 11 bases, with 9 bases left in between. The CDR3 sequence: CASSQRSGYTF. CDR3 nucleotide sequence: TGTGCCAGCAGCCAAAGGTCGGGGTACACCTTC.

V gene TRBV15 combines with J gene TRBJ2-1; perhaps TRBD2 as D (5 bases). The CDR3 sequence is 14 residues long. V lost 1 base and J lost 5, with 9 bases in between. Germline V gives CDR1 LNHNV, CDR2 YYDKDF (reference sequence). The CDR3 is CATSRVGENNEQFF. In nucleotides, the CDR3 is TGTGCCACCAGCAGAGTTGGGGAGAACAATGAGCAGTTCTTC.

The chain carries TRBV7-2 and TRBJ2-7, with 12 bases identical to TRBD2. This CDR3 contains 18 residues. With V trimmed by 5 bases and J by 0 bases, 11 bases remained unmatched. Germline CDR1 reads SGHTA; CDR2 reads FQGNSA. This CDR3 is CASSPRRTSGTPSYEQYF. The CDR3 coding sequence is TGTGCCAGCAGCCCCCGAAGGACTAGCGGGACCCCCTCCTACGAGCAGTACTTC.

This clone was counted once. The V call is TRBV2, the J call TRBJ2-7; the match to TRBD1 covers 7 bases. The germline V gene has CDR1 SNHLY and CDR2 FYNNEI. J gave up 1 base and V 6 bases, and 9 bases lay outside the gene matches. The CDR3 is 15 amino acids. CDR3 in DNA: TGTGCCAGCAGCGTCCTTAGGGGGCCATCCTACGAGCAGTACTTC. Its translation is CASSVLRGPSYEQYF.

The chain links TRBV29-1 to TRBJ2-7; a weak D match, TRBD1 (6 bases). Germline CDR1 SQVTM, CDR2 ANQGSEA. The CDR3 has 14 residues. V lost 4 bases and J 3 bases, leaving 16 bases between the germline ends. The CDR3 here is CSVVAKPRGYEQYF. The DNA of the CDR3 is TGCAGCGTTGTCGCCAAGCCCAGGGGCTACGAGCAGTACTTC.

The rearrangement links TRBV6-5 to TRBJ2-5, with D perhaps TRBD2 (6 bases). The CDR3 sequence is 13 residues long. Trimming pared 5 bases from V and 2 bases from J, leaving 9 bases between. CDR1 and CDR2 (germline): MNHEY, SVGAGI. CDR3 in DNA: TGTGCCAGCAGTCGGGGACTGCAAGAGACCCAGTACTTC. It encodes CASSRGLQETQYF.

The chain combines TRBV27 with TRBJ1-5, with D uncertain. V gave up 5 bases and J gave up 6 bases, with 11 bases separating them. CDR3 size: 13 residues. From germline, CDR1 is MNHEY and CDR2 SMNVEV (reference sequence). Here the CDR3 reads CASSPNGAQPQHF. Here the CDR3 DNA reads TGTGCCAGCAGTCCGAACGGTGCTCAGCCCCAGCATTTT.

This chain connects TRBV5-1 to TRBJ2-3; no clear D. Germline CDR1 SGHRS, CDR2 YFSETQ. The CDR3 spans 12 residues. Trimming stripped 4 bases from V and 5 bases from J, with 8 bases between. Written as DNA, the CDR3 is TGCGCCAGCAGCAGAGAGGTAGATACGCAGTATTTT. Translation gives CASSREVDTQYF.

The V call is TRBV6-5, the J call TRBJ1-2; TRBD1 matches 11 bases. In germline, CDR1 is MNHEY, CDR2 SVGAGI. This CDR3 is built from 13 residues. V dropped 6 bases and J dropped 7; count of bases not matched to a gene: 4. The CDR3 protein is CASSRTGGAGYTF. As DNA, the CDR3 is TGTGCCAGCAGCCGGACAGGGGGCGCTGGCTACACCTTC.

The chain carries TRBV5-1 and TRBJ2-3; D possibly corresponds to TRBD2 (6 bases). This CDR3 is 14 amino acids long. Trimming left V 5 bases short and J 0 bases short, with 10 bases between. Germline V gene data show CDR1 as SGHRS and CDR2 as YFSETQ. The CDR3 nucleotides read TGCGCCAGCAGAGTTGGGACTAGCACAGATACGCAGTATTTT. Encoded protein: CASRVGTSTDTQYF.

V is TRBV28 and J is TRBJ1-1; TRBD1 might be the D (5 bases). The ends were cut back, 8 bases at V and 2 bases at J, with 9 bases in the middle. CDR1 and CDR2 (germline): MDHEN, SYDVKM. This CDR3 is 12 amino acids long. The CDR3 DNA is TGTGCCAGCCGAAGGGGAAACACTGAAGCTTTCTTT. Encoded protein: CASRRGNTEAFF.

The rearrangement uses TRBV4-3 and TRBJ2-7, with 8 bases aligning to TRBD2. The CDR3 has 16 residues. The V segment lost 0 bases and the J segment 4 bases; nucleotides outside the gene matches: 8. Germline V lookup: CDR1 LGHNA, CDR2 YSLEER. The DNA of the CDR3 is TGCGCCAGCAGCCAAGATCGGCCAGCGGGAGTTTACGAGCAGTACTTC. Translation gives CASSQDRPAGVYEQYF.

This clone was observed a handful of times. The chain combines TRBV27 with TRBJ1-1, with D possibly matching TRBD1 (6 bases). V was pared by 2 bases and J by 6 bases, with 13 bases between. CDR1 is MNHEY, CDR2 SMNVEV, per germline (reference sequence). The CDR3 has 14 residues. The CDR3 reads CASSLTIHRAEAFF. The CDR3 coding sequence is TGTGCCAGCAGTTTAACCATACACAGGGCTGAAGCTTTCTTT.

This chain links TRBV6-1 with TRBJ1-5; 10 positions match TRBD1. The CDR3 is made up of 13 amino acids. Germline V gives CDR1 MNHNS, CDR2 SASEGT. V was pared by 6 bases and J by 4 bases, with 0 bases of the junction left unmatched. The CDR3 nucleotides read TGTGCCAGCAGGGGACAGGGGAATCAGCCCCAGCATTTT. Protein: CASRGQGNQPQHF.